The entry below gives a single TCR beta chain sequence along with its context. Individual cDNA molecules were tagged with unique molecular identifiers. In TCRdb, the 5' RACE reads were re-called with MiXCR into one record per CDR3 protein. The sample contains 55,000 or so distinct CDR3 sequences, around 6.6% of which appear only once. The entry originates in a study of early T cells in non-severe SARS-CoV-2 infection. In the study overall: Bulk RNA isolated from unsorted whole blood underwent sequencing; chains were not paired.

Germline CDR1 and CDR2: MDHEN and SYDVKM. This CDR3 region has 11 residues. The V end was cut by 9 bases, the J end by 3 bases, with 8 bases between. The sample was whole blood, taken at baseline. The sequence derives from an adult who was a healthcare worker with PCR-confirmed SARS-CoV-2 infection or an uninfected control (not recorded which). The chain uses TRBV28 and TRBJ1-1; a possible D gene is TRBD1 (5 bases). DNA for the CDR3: TGTGCCAGTCTAGGGGACACTGAAGCTTTCTTT. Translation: CASLGDTEAFF.